Below, one T cell receptor (beta chain) is given with its context. The antigen it binds to is not known. One base away there is no much larger clone; base qualities are not given. The sample is drawn from a study of blood T cell repertoires in COVID-19 (dated by TCRdb to about 2020). Turning to the overall study: Collaborator samples came from the United States, Italy and Spain and covered acute and convalescent phases of COVID-19. The prospective study material was composed of cDNA or gDNA derived from T cells, B-cell-depleted T cells, or PBMCs. Deeply sampled blood TCRbeta repertoires from subjects exposed to, actively infected with, or recovered from COVID-19 were included in the dataset. The repertoires were made available in a free public database intended to serve as a resource for research on the immune response to SARS-CoV-2. The samples were drawn from two sources: the first 160 participants of the ongoing ImmuneRACE study, and 950 to 1,500 subjects contributed by 6 global collaborators. Nearly every sample came with metadata listing a de-identified subject ID, COVID-19 status, age in years and sex. Where available, HLA class I and class II types were taken from metadata supplied by the sample provider and were not determined by assay-based typing.

At the junction V is shortened by 2 bases and J by 5 bases; bases outside the gene matches: 9. The CDR3 runs 16 residues from the cysteine to the phenylalanine. The CDR3 DNA has 48 bases and is translated from base 1. The germline V gene encodes CDR1 LGHNT and CDR2 FRNRAP. Whole blood was collected in K2EDTA tubes by collaborating institutions according to the institutions' own protocols. For TCRbeta analysis, collaborators shipped samples as frozen whole blood, isolated PBMCs, or DNA extracted from either of those sample types. Overall study results and their limits: The quantity of clinical and demographic metadata differed by source and by participant and was supplied without curation.

The immunoSEQ Assay, a bias-controlled multiplex PCR, was used to amplify TCRbeta CDR3 regions from genomic DNA. The authors processed their data as follows. Within the assay, amplification of reference gene primers was used to estimate how many nucleated cells each sample contained. To quantify the absolute abundance of each unique TCRbeta CDR3 rearrangement, sequence reads were collapsed and filtered. Productive Simpson clonality was computed per sample as the square root of Simpson's diversity index over productive rearrangements. TCRdb limited this immuneACCESS table to in-frame rearrangements with V and J called. A share of clones is missing; checked studies link under half to unresolved V genes, and the rest is unexplained. The V and J calls and clone size come from that table; D and trimming were worked out from the DNA. The sample data list roughly 150,000 clones, and approximately 87% of these were observed just once. More than 3% of the sample goes to the ten largest clones.

This TCR came from a woman in her sixties or seventies with acute or convalescent COVID-19. Sequenced sample: peripheral blood. The rearrangement combines TRBV12-5 with TRBJ2-1, with 7 bases in between that match TRBD2. The CDR3 protein sequence reads: CASGLYRLGRDNEQFF. The DNA reads as follows: TGTGCTAGTGGTTTGTATCGACTAGGGAGGGACAATGAGCAGTTCTTC.